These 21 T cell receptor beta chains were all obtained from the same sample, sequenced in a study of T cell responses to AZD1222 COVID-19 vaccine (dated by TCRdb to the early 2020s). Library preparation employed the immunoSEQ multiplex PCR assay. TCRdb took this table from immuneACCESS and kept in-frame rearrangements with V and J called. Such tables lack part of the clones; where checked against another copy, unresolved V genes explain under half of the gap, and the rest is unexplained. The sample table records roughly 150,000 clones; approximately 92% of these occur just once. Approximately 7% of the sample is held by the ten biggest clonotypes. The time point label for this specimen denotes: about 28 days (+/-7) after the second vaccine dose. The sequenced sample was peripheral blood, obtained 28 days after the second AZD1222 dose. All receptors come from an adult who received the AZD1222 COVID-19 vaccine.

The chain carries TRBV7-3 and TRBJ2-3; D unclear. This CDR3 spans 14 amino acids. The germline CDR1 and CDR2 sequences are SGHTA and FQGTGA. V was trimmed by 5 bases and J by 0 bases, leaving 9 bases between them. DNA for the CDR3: TGTGCCAGCAGCCCGCAACCTAGCACAGATACGCAGTATTTT. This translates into CASSPQPSTDTQYF. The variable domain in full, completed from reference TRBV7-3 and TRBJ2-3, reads GAGVSQTPSNKVTEKGKYVELRCDPISGHTALYWYRQSLGQGPEFLIYFQGTGAADDSGLPNDRFFAVRPEGSVSTLKIQRTERGDSAVYLCASSPQPSTDTQYFGPGTRLTVL.

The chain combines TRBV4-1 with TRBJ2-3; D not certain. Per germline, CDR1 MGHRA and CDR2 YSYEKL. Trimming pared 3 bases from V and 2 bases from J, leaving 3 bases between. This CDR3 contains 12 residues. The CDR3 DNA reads TGCGCCAGCAGCCAGTACACAGATACGCAGTATTTT. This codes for CASSQYTDTQYF.

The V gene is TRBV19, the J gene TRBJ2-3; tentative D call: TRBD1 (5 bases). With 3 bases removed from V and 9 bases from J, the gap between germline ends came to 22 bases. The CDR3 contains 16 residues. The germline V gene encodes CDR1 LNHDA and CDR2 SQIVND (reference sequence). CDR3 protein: CASSMLLGDRLKTQYF. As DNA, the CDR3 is TGTGCCAGTAGTATGTTGTTAGGGGATAGGCTGAAAACGCAGTATTTT.

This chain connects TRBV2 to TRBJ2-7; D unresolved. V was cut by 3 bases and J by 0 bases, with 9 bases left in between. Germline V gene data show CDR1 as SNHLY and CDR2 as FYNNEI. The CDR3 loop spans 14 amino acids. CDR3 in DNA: TGTGCCAGCAGTGACGCGTGGGGCTCCTACGAGCAGTACTTC. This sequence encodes CASSDAWGSYEQYF.

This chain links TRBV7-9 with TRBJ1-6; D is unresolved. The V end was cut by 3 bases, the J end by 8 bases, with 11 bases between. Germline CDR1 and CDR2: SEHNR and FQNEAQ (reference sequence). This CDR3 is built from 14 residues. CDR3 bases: TGTGCCAGCAGCTTTGGGGTCTGGGATTCACCCCTCCACTTT. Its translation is CASSFGVWDSPLHF.

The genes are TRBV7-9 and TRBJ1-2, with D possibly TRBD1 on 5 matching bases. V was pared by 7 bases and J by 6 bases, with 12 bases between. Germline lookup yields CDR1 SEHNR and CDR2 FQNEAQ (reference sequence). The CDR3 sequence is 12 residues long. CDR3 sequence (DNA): TGTGCCAGCACCTGGGGGGGGGATGGCTACACCTTC. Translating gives CASTWGGDGYTF.

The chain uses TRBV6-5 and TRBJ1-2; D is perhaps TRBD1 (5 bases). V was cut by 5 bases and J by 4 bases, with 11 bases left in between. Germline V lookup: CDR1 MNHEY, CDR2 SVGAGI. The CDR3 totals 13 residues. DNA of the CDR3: TGTGCCAGCAGTAGGATGAGGGGCTATGGCTACACCTTC. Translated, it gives CASSRMRGYGYTF.

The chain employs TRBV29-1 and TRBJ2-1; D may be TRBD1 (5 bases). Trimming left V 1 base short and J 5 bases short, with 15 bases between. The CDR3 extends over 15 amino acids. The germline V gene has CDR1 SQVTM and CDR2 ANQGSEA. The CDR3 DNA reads TGCAGCGTTGAAGCCGTACGGACACTGAACAATGAGCAGTTCTTC. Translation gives CSVEAVRTLNNEQFF.

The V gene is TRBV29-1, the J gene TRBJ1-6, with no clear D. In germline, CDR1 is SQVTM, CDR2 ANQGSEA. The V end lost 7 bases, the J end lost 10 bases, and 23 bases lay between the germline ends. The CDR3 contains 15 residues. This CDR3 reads CSAVFFPLGRSPLHF. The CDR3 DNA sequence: TGCAGCGCCGTCTTTTTCCCTTTAGGACGATCACCCCTCCACTTT.

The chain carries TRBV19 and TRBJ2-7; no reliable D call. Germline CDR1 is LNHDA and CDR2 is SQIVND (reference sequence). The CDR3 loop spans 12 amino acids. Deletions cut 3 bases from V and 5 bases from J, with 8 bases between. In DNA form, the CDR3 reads TGTGCCAGTAGTATTGTTGGTAACGAGCAGTACTTC. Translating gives CASSIVGNEQYF.

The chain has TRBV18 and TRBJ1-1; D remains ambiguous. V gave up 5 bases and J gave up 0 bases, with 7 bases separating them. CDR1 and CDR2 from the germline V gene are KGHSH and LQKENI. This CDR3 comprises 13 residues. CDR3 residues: CASSEGVNTEAFF. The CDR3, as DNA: TGTGCCAGCTCAGAGGGTGTGAACACTGAAGCTTTCTTT.

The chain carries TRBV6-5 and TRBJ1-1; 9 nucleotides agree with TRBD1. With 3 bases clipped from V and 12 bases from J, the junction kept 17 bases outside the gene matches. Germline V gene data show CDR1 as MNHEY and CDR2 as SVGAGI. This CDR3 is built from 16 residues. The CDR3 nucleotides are TGTGCCAGCAGTTATAGGGCTCGTGGACAGGGGATTAGGACTTTCTTT. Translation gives CASSYRARGQGIRTFF.

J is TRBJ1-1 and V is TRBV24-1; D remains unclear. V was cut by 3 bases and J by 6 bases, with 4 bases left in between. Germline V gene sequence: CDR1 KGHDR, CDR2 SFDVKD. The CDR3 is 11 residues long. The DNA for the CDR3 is TGTGCCACCAGTGATGGAGCTGAAGCTTTCTTT. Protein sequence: CATSDGAEAFF.

In DNA form, the CDR3 reads TGCGCCAGCAGCCTTTCGAATGAGCAGTTCTTC. Protein sequence: CASSLSNEQFF. The genes are TRBV5-1 and TRBJ2-1; no firm D call. Looked up from germline, CDR1 is SGHRS and CDR2 is YFSETQ. The CDR3 length is 11 residues. The V end lost 4 bases, the J end lost 7 bases, and 6 bases lay between the germline ends.

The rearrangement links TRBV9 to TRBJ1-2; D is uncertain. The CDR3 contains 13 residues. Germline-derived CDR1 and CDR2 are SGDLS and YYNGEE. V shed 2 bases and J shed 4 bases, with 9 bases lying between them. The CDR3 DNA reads TGTGCCAGCAGCGTTTCCAGAGGCTATGGCTACACCTTC. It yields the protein CASSVSRGYGYTF.

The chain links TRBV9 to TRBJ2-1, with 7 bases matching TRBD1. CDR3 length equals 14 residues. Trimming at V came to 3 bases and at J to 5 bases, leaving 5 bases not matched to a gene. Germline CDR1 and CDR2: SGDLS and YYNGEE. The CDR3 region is CASSAGQLNNEQFF. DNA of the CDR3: TGTGCCAGCAGCGCGGGACAGCTAAACAATGAGCAGTTCTTC.

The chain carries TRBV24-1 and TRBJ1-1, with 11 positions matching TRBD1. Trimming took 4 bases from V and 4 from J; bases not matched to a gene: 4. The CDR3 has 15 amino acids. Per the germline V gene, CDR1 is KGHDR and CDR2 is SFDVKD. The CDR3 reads CATSEGTGGTTEAFF. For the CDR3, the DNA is TGTGCCACCAGTGAGGGGACAGGGGGGACCACTGAAGCTTTCTTT.

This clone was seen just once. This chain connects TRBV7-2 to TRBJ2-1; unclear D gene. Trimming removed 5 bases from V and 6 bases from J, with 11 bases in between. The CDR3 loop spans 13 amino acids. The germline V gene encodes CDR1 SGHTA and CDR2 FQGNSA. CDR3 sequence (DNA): TGTGCCAGCAGCCCCAAGATCGGCAATGAGCAGTTCTTC. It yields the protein CASSPKIGNEQFF.

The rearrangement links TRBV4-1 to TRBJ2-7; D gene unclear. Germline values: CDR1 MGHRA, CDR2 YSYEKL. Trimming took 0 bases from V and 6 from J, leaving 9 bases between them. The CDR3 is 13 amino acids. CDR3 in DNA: TGCGCCAGCAGCCAAGATCCCCCGGGCGAGCAGTACTTC. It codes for CASSQDPPGEQYF.

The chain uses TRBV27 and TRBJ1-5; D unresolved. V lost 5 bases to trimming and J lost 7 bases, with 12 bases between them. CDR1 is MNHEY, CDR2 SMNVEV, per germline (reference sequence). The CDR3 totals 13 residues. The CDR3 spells CASSVDSGQPQHF. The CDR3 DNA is TGTGCCAGCAGTGTAGACTCGGGGCAGCCCCAGCATTTT.

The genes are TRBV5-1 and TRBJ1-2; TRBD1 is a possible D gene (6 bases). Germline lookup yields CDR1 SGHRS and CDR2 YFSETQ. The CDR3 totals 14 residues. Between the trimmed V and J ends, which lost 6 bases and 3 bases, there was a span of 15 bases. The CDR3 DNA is TGCGCCAGCAAGGAGAACAGGGTTGACTATGGCTACACCTTC. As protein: CASKENRVDYGYTF.